The T cell receptor gamma chain described here comes from a study of fetal and pediatric gammadelta thymocytes (dated by TCRdb to the early 2020s). In the study overall: The bulk gammadelta thymocyte repertoires, which combined previously published data with newly generated, unpublished data, were used to reinforce a single-cell study of gammadelta thymocyte development. The bulk gammadelta thymocyte repertoires combined unpublished data with previously published data (refs 27,28). In total, the bulk gammadelta thymocyte repertoire set covered approximately 10 subjects, made up of 7 pediatric thymus donors and 3 fetal thymus donors. To increase subject numbers and strengthen the CDR3 publicity analysis, bulk TCR repertoire data were added.

Thymocytes were stained with Zombie NIR viability dye plus antibodies to CD3 (UCHT1), TCRgammadelta (11F2), TCRVgamma9 (IMMU360) and TCRVdelta2 (IMMU389). TRD and TRG CDR3 repertoires were generated in bulk, separately, from sorted Vgamma9Vdelta2 and nonVgamma9Vdelta2 gammadelta thymocytes obtained from human fetal and pediatric thymuses. Children undergoing cardiac surgery in Belgium were the source of the pediatric thymus tissue. The pediatric thymus donors in the study ranged in age from roughly 1 to 11 years. Thymic cell suspensions were prepared from fetal and post-natal thymuses as described previously. NonVgamma9Vdelta2 thymocytes were sorted as CD3+ gammadeltaTCR+ cells that did not have the Vgamma9+Vdelta2+ phenotype. Cell sorting was done on a FACS Aria III cell sorter (BD Biosciences). The germline V gene encodes CDR1 GITISATS and CDR2 ISYDGTV (reference sequence). V lost 3 bases and J lost 7 bases, and the count of bases not matched to a germline gene is 6. Counted from cysteine to phenylalanine, this CDR3 has 12 amino acids. This entry keeps only the CDR3 DNA: 36 bases, framed from base 1.

Beyond this particular receptor, the publication reports: Compared with post-natal repertoires, fetal gammadelta thymocyte repertoires had previously been reported to be enriched for TRDV2, TRGV8 and TRGV9 usage, low N additions and public CDR3s.

The table lists this clone with a few counts. The clone's antigen remains unknown. It may be a read error: a sequence one base away is much more abundant. TCRdb lists the instrument as Illumina MiSeq. The authors processed their data as follows. For publicity analysis, the Vgamma9Vdelta2 and nonVgamma9Vdelta2 bulk CDR3 files were merged for each subject into one combined repertoire per subject. Using base R and dplyr, CDR3 publicity was scored on a scale from 0 to 19 by checking each amino acid sequence across 9 single-cell datasets and around 10 bulk repertoires. TCRdb reran clone calling on the public reads with CATT; rows sharing one DNA sequence were then combined. The V and J calls shown here were made by TCRdb, not taken from the authors' results. The sample includes about 890 gamma-chain clones, with about 5% observed a single time. The ten biggest clones cover 6% to 8.5% of the sample.

The sequence derives from a child who underwent cardiac surgery and was recorded as healthy. The rearranged segments are TRGV9 and TRGJ1 or TRGJ2. Sequencing was done on a sample of non-Vgamma9Vdelta2 gamma-delta T cells from the thymus. In light of the paper, this sample's cell subset or site label describes: CD3+gammadeltaTCR+ thymocytes not co-expressing Vgamma9 and Vdelta2. The nucleotides read TGTGCCTTGTGGGAGTTGCGCTATAAGAAACTCTTT. It is translated as CALWELRYKKLF.